These T cell receptor beta chains were read from a single sample in a study of PD-1 blockade in mismatch repair-deficient tumors. Sequencing was performed with immunoSEQ multiplex PCR; in TCRdb, only in-frame clones are kept and a portion is missing. Here the sample spans just over 25,000 clones, around 85% being singletons. The sequenced sample was PBMCs, obtained before pembrolizumab treatment. These receptors were taken from an adult with mismatch repair-deficient cancer. The CDR3 runs from the conserved cysteine through the conserved F or W. A D gene is named only where the DNA matches it firmly. Size is omitted from some rows. Given values are once, few, many or a class for expanded clones.

J gene	clone size	D gene	V gene	CDR3 protein	CDR3 DNA
TRBJ1-4	.	.	TRBV19	CASSDGAGREKLFF	TGTGCCAGTAGTGATGGGGCAGGGCGTGAAAAACTGTTTTTT
TRBJ2-3	.	TRBD2	TRBV13	CASSLAGLGRDAQYF	TGTGCCAGCAGCTTAGCCGGACTAGGGAGGGACGCGCAGTATTTT
TRBJ2-7	.	.	TRBV6-1	CASGGHMATYEQYF	TGTGCCAGCGGGGGACACATGGCGACTTACGAGCAGTACTTC
TRBJ1-4	.	TRBD1	TRBV19	CASRGTGGQGGEKLFF	TGTGCCAGTAGGGGGACAGGGGGCCAAGGCGGGGAAAAACTGTTTTTT
TRBJ2-1	.	TRBD1	TRBV7-3	CASSLGAGGYNEQFF	TGTGCCAGCAGCTTAGGGGCAGGGGGCTACAATGAGCAGTTCTTC
TRBJ1-5	.	.	TRBV13	CASRRAGFNQPQHF	TGTGCCAGCAGGCGGGCGGGGTTTAATCAGCCCCAGCATTTT
TRBJ1-5	.	.	TRBV28	CASSLRQDSNQPQHF	TGTGCCAGCAGTTTACGGCAGGATAGCAATCAGCCCCAGCATTTT
TRBJ2-1	.	TRBD2	TRBV28	CATETSGRVGTYNEQFF	TGTGCCACCGAGACTAGCGGGAGGGTCGGAACCTACAATGAGCAGTTCTTC
TRBJ1-2	.	TRBD1	TRBV13	CASSARTGRLGYTF	TGTGCCAGCAGTGCTAGGACAGGGAGGCTTGGCTACACCTTC
TRBJ2-2	.	.	TRBV7-9	CASSLSRLVTGELFF	TGTGCCAGCAGCTTATCCCGACTAGTCACCGGGGAGCTGTTTTTT
TRBJ2-7	few	.	TRBV6-5	CASSLYQGRPYEQYF	TGTGCCAGCAGTTTATATCAGGGCCGCCCTTACGAGCAGTACTTC
TRBJ2-1	.	TRBD1	TRBV7-2	CASKDRGYNEQFF	TGTGCCAGCAAGGACAGGGGGTACAATGAGCAGTTCTTC
TRBJ1-1	.	.	TRBV19	CASSIDPRLWTEAFF	TGTGCCAGTAGTATAGACCCCAGGTTGTGGACTGAAGCTTTCTTT
TRBJ1-1	.	TRBD1	TRBV27	CASSRRAGTVNTEAFF	TGTGCCAGCAGTCGCCGCGCCGGGACAGTGAACACTGAAGCTTTCTTT
TRBJ2-5	.	.	TRBV29-1	CSVGYHEPQETQYF	TGCAGCGTTGGTTACCACGAGCCCCAAGAGACCCAGTACTTC
TRBJ1-1	.	.	TRBV4-1	CASSQVRGKMNTEAFF	TGCGCCAGCAGCCAAGTAAGGGGAAAAATGAACACTGAAGCTTTCTTT
TRBJ2-4	.	.	TRBV7-9	CASSSPERAGKNIQYF	TGTGCCAGCAGCTCCCCGGAAAGGGCGGGTAAAAACATTCAGTACTTC